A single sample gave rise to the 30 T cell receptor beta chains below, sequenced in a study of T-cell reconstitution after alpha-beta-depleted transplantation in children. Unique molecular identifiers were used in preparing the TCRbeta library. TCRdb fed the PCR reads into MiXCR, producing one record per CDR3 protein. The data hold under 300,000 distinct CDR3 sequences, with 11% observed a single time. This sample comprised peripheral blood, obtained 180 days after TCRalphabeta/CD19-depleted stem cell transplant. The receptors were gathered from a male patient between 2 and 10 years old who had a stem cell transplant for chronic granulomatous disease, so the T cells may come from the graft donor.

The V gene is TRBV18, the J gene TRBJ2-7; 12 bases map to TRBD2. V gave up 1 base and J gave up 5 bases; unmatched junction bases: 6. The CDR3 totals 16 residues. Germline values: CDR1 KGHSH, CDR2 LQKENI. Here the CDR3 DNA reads TGTGCCAGCTCACCACAGGGGGGACTAGCGGGCAACGAGCAGTACTTC. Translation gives CASSPQGGLAGNEQYF.

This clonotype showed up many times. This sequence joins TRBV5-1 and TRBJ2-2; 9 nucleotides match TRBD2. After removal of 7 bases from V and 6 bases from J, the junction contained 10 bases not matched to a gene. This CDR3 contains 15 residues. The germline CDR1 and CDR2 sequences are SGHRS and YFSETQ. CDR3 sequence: CASSREGQVSGELFF. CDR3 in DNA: TGCGCCAGCTCGCGGGAGGGCCAAGTCTCCGGGGAGCTGTTTTTT.

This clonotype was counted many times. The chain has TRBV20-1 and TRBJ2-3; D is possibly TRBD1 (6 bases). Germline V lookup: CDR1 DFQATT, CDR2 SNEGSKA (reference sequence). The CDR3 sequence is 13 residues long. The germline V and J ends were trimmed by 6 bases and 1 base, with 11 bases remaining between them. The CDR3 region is CSAEQGRTDTQYF. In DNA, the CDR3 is TGCAGTGCCGAGCAGGGGCGCACAGATACGCAGTATTTT.

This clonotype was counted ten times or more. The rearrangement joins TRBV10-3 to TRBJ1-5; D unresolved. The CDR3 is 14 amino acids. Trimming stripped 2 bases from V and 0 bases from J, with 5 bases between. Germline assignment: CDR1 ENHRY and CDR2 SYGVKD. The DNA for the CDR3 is TGTGCCATCAGTGAGGGGTTTAGCAATCAGCCCCAGCATTTT. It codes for CAISEGFSNQPQHF.

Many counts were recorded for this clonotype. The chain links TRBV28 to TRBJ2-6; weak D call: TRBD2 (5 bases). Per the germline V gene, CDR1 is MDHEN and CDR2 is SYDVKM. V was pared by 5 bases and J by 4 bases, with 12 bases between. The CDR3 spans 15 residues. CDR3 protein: CASSPSGVGANVLTF. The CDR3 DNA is TGTGCCAGCAGTCCTTCCGGGGTGGGGGCCAACGTCCTGACTTTC.

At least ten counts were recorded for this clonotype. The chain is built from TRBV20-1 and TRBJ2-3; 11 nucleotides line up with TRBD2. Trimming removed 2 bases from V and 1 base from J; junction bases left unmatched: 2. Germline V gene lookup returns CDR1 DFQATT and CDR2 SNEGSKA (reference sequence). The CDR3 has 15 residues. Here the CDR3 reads CSARTSGSGTDTQYF. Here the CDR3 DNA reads TGCAGTGCTAGAACTAGCGGGAGCGGCACAGATACGCAGTATTTT.

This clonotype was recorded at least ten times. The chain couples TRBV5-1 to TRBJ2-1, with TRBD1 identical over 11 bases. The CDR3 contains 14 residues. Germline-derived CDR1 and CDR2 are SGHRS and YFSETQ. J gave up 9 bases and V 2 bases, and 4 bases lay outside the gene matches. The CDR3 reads CASSLRTGGIEQFF. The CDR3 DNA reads TGCGCCAGCAGCTTAAGGACAGGGGGCATTGAGCAGTTCTTC.

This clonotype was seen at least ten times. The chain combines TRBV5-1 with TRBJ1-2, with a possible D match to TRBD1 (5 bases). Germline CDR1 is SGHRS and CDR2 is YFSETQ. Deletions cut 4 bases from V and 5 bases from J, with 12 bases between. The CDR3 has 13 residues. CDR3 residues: CASSIGQYYGYTF. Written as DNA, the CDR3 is TGCGCCAGCAGCATCGGACAATATTATGGCTACACCTTC.

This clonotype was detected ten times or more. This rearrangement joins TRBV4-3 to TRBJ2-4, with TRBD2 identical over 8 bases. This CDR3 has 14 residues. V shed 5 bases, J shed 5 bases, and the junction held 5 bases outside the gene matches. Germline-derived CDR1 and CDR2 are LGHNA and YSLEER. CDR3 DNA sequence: TGCGCCAGCAGCTTTGGACTAGCAGAAAACATTCAGTACTTC. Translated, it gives CASSFGLAENIQYF.

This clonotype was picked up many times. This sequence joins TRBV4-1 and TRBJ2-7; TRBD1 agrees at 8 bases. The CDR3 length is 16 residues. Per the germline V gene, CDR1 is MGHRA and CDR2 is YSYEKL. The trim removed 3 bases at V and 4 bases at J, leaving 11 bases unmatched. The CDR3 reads CASSHPFRDRRYEQYF. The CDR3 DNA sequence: TGCGCCAGCAGCCATCCTTTCCGGGACAGGAGATACGAGCAGTACTTC.

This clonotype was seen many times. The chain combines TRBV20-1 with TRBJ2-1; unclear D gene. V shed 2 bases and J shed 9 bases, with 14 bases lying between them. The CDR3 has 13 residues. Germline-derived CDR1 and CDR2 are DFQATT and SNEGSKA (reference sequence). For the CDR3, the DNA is TGCAGTGCTAGAAGAGAGGTCAGCTTTGAGCAGTTCTTC. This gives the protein CSARREVSFEQFF.

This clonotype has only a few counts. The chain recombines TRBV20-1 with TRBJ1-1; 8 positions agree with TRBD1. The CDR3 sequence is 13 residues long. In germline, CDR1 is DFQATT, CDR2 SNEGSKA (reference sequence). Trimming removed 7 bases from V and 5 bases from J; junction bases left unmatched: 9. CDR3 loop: CSVGATGGTEAFF. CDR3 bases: TGCAGTGTTGGGGCAACAGGGGGGACTGAAGCTTTCTTT.

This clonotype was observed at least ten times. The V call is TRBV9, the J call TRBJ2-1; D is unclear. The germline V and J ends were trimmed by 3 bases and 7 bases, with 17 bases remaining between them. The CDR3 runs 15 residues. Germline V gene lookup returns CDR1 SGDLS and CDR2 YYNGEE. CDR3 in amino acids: CASSGFATFKNEQFF. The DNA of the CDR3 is TGTGCCAGCAGCGGTTTTGCAACCTTTAAGAATGAGCAGTTCTTC.

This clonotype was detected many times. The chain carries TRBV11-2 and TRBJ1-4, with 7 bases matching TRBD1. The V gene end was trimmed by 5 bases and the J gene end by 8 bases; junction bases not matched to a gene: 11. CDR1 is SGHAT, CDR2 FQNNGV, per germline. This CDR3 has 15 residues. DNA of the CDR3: TGTGCCAGCAGCCCGGCCGGGACAGTCCTCGAAAAACTGTTTTTT. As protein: CASSPAGTVLEKLFF. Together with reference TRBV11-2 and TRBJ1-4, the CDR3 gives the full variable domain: EAGVAQSPRYKIIEKRQSVAFWCNPISGHATLYWYQQILGQGPKLLIQFQNNGVVDDSQLPKDRFSAERLKGVDSTLKIQPAKLEDSAVYLCASSPAGTVLEKLFFGSGTQLSVL.

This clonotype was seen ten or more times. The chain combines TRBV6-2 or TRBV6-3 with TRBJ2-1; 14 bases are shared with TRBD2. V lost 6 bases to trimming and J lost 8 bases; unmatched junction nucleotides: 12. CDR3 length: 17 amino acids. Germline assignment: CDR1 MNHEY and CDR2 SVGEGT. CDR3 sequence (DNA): TGTGCCAGCAGCACCCAGGGACTAGCGGGAGTGCACGATGAGCAGTTCTTC. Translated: CASSTQGLAGVHDEQFF.

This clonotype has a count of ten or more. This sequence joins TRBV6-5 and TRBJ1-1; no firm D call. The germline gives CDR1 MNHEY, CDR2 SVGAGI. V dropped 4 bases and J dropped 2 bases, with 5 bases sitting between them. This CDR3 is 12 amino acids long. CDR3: CASSWGNTEAFF. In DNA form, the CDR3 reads TGTGCCAGCAGTTGGGGTAACACTGAAGCTTTCTTT.

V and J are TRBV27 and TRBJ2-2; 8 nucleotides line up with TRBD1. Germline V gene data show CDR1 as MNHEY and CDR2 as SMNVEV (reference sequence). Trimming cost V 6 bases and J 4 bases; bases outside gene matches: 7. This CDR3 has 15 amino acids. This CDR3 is CASRSGQGSTGELFF. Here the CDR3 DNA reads TGTGCCAGCAGATCTGGACAGGGCAGCACCGGGGAGCTGTTTTTT.

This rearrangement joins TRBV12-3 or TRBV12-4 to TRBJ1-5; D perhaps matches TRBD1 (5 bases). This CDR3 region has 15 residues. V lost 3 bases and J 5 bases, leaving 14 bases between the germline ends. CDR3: CASSLGGGMDQPQHF. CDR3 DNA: TGTGCCAGCAGTTTGGGGGGGGGAATGGATCAGCCCCAGCATTTT.

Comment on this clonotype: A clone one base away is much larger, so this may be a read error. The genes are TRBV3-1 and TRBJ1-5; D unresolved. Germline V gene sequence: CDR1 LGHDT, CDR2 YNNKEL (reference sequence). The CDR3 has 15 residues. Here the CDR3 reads CASSQGDGGNKPQHF. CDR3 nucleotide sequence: TGTGCCAGCAGCCAAGGTGACGGAGGCAATAAGCCCCAGCATTTT.

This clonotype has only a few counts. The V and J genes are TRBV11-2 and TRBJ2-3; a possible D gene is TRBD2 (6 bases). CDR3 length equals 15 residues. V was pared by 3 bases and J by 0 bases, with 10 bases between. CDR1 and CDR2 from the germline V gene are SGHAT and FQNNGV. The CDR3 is CASSFNSGSTDTQYF. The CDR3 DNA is TGTGCCAGCAGCTTTAATAGCGGAAGCACAGATACGCAGTATTTT.

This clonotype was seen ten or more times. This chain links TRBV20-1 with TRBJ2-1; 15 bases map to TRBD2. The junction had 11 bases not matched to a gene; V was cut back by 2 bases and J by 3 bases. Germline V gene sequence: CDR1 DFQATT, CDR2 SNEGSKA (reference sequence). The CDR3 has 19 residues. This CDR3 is CSARNIAGLAGGLYNEQFF. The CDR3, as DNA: TGCAGTGCTAGAAATATTGCGGGACTAGCGGGGGGACTCTACAATGAGCAGTTCTTC.

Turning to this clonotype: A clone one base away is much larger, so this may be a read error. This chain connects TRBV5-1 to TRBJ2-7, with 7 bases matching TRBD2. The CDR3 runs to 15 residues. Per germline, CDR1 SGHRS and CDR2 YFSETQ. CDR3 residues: CASSLVLSGTYEQSF. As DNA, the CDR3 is TGCGCCAGCAGCTTGGTCCTAAGCGGGACCTACGAGCAGTCCTTC.

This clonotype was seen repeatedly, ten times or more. The CDR3 is CASTIYTRTGLGEKLFF. The DNA of the CDR3 is TGTGCCAGCACCATCTATACCCGGACAGGGCTAGGGGAAAAACTGTTTTTT. V gene TRBV13 combines with J gene TRBJ1-4; 8 bases match TRBD1. This CDR3 spans 17 amino acids. J gave up 8 bases and V 7 bases, and 18 bases lay outside the gene matches. Germline lookup yields CDR1 PRHDT and CDR2 FYEKMQ (reference sequence).

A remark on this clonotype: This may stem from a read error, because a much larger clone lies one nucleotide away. The CDR3: CSTRVRGQGRSPLHF. The CDR3 nucleotides read TGCAGTACTAGAGTCCGTGGACAGGGTCGTTCACCCCTCCACTTT. This sequence joins TRBV20-1 and TRBJ1-6, with TRBD1 matching over 8 bases. The CDR3 runs 15 residues. CDR1 is DFQATT and CDR2 is SNEGSKA in the germline V gene (reference sequence).

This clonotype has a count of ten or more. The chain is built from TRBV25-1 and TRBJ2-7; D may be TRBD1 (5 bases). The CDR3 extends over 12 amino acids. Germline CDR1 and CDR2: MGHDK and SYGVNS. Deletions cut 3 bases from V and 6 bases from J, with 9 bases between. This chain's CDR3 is CASSDFRAEQYF. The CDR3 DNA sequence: TGTGCCAGCAGTGATTTCAGGGCCGAGCAGTACTTC.

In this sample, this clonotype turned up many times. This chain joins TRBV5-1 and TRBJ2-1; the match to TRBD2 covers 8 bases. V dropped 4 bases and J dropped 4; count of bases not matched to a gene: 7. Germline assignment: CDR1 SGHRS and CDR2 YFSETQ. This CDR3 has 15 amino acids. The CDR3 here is CASSMGLGFYNEQFF. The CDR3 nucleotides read TGCGCCAGCAGCATGGGACTAGGCTTTTACAATGAGCAGTTCTTC.

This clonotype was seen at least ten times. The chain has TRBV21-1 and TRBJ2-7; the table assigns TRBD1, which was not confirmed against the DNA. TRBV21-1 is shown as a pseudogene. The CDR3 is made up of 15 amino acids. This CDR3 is CASSKRRGGSYEQYF. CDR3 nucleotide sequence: TGTGCCAGCAGCAAACGGAGGGGGGGTAGTTACGAGCAGTACTTC.

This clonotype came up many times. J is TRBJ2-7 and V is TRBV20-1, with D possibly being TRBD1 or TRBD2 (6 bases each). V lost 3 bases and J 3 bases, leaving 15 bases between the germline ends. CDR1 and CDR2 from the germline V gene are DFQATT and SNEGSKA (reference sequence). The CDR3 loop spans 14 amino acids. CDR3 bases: TGCAGTGCTAGTCGAAACGGGGGCTTCTACGAGCAGTACTTC. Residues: CSASRNGGFYEQYF.

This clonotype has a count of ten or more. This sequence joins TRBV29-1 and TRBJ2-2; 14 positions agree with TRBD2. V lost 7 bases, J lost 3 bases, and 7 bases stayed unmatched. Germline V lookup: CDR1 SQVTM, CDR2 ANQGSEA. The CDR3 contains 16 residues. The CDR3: CSAGLAGGSDTGELFF. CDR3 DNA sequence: TGCAGCGCCGGACTAGCGGGAGGATCGGACACCGGGGAGCTGTTTTTT.

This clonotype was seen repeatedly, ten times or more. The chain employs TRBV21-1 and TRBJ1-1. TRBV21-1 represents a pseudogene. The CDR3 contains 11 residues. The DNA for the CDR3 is TGTGCCAGCTGGAGATCAGTTGAAGCTTTCTTT. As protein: CASWRSVEAFF.